Detailed here is one T cell receptor (beta chain). Assay: immunoSEQ multiplex PCR; the TCRdb copy retains only in-frame clones and omits some. In the table there are 50,000 to 75,000 clones, roughly 91% of which are singletons. This sample is drawn from a study of T cell changes during pregnancy in multiple sclerosis. CDR1 and CDR2 from the germline V gene are GTSNPN and SVGIG (reference sequence). The CDR3 covers 13 residues. The V gene lost 3 bases and the J gene lost 4 bases, with 12 bases spanning the gap. The sample consisted of peripheral blood, taken in the third trimester of pregnancy. V gene TRBV30 combines with J gene TRBJ1-1; D uncertain. The clonotype was recovered from a female donor in good health, enrolled as a control in a pregnancy study. The CDR3, as DNA: TGTGCCTGGAGGGTAACAGTTGCCACTGAAGCTTTCTTT. Encoded protein: CAWRVTVATEAFF.